Listed below are T cell receptor beta chains from one sample, sequenced in a study of Graves' ophthalmopathy and Graves' hyperthyroidism. A single record per CDR3 protein comes from TCRdb applying MiXCR to the multiplex PCR reads. Seen here are about 500,000 distinct CDR3 sequences, under 45% observed once, and the top ten hold about 4%. Specimen: peripheral blood or thyroid tissue (not recorded which). The source of these receptors is an adult man with Graves' hyperthyroidism. Both conserved end residues are part of each CDR3. The D gene is left open where the match is weak. Size tells how often a clone was seen (once, few, many) or the class of an expanded clone, and some rows leave it out.

d_call: TRBD1
cdr3_length: 17
j_call: TRBJ2-6
v_call: TRBV6-5
clone_size: many
cdr3_aa: CASSTERQGSGANVLTF
cdr3_nt: TGTGCCAGCAGCACCGAAAGACAGGGTTCGGGGGCCAACGTCCTGACTTTC

d_call: -
cdr3_length: 11
j_call: TRBJ1-2
v_call: TRBV29-1
clone_size: few
cdr3_aa: CSHPGKSGYTF
cdr3_nt: TGCAGCCATCCGGGTAAGAGTGGCTACACCTTC

d_call: -
cdr3_length: 17
j_call: TRBJ1-1
v_call: TRBV7-3
clone_size: few
cdr3_aa: CASSLQGGVGLNTEAFF
cdr3_nt: TGTGCCAGCAGCTTACAAGGAGGGGTAGGGCTGAACACTGAAGCTTTCTTT

d_call: -
cdr3_length: 13
j_call: TRBJ1-2
v_call: TRBV15
clone_size: -
cdr3_aa: CATSYAKSYGYTF
cdr3_nt: TGTGCCACCAGCTATGCGAAGAGCTATGGCTACACCTTC

d_call: TRBD1
cdr3_length: 13
j_call: TRBJ2-7
v_call: TRBV29-1
clone_size: many
cdr3_aa: CSVGDRGNYEQYF
cdr3_nt: TGCAGCGTTGGGGACAGGGGGAACTACGAGCAGTACTTC

d_call: -
cdr3_length: 14
j_call: TRBJ2-7
v_call: TRBV24-1
clone_size: -
cdr3_aa: CATSDPGRSWEQYF
cdr3_nt: TGTGCCACCAGTGATCCGGGTAGGTCCTGGGAGCAGTACTTC

d_call: -
cdr3_length: 15
j_call: TRBJ2-3
v_call: TRBV7-9
clone_size: -
cdr3_aa: CASSFASPSTDTQYF
cdr3_nt: TGTGCCAGCAGCTTTGCCTCCCCGAGCACAGATACGCAGTATTTT

d_call: TRBD1
cdr3_length: 13
j_call: TRBJ2-7
v_call: TRBV6-5
clone_size: -
cdr3_aa: CASTWDSSYEQYF
cdr3_nt: TGTGCCAGCACTTGGGACAGCTCCTACGAGCAGTACTTC

d_call: -
cdr3_length: 15
j_call: TRBJ2-5
v_call: TRBV12-3/TRBV12-4
clone_size: -
cdr3_aa: CASSQATSWAETQYF
cdr3_nt: TGTGCCAGCTCTCAGGCAACCTCCTGGGCAGAGACCCAGTACTTC

d_call: TRBD1
cdr3_length: 16
j_call: TRBJ1-4
v_call: TRBV28
clone_size: few
cdr3_aa: CASSPGDRVAGEKLFF
cdr3_nt: TGTGCCAGCAGTCCTGGGGACAGGGTTGCTGGTGAAAAACTGTTTTTT

d_call: -
cdr3_length: 14
j_call: TRBJ1-3
v_call: TRBV2
clone_size: many
cdr3_aa: CASSDGVSGNTIYF
cdr3_nt: TGTGCCAGCAGTGATGGGGTCTCTGGAAACACCATATATTTT

d_call: TRBD1
cdr3_length: 15
j_call: TRBJ2-2
v_call: TRBV6-5
clone_size: -
cdr3_aa: CASSETGAQSGELFF
cdr3_nt: TGTGCCAGCAGTGAGACAGGGGCCCAGTCCGGGGAGCTGTTTTTT

d_call: -
cdr3_length: 11
j_call: TRBJ1-1
v_call: TRBV2
clone_size: -
cdr3_aa: CASVLNTEAFF
cdr3_nt: TGTGCCAGCGTCTTGAACACTGAAGCTTTCTTT

d_call: TRBD1
cdr3_length: 15
j_call: TRBJ2-3
v_call: TRBV2
clone_size: -
cdr3_aa: CASSVGGQVGDTQYF
cdr3_nt: TGTGCCAGCAGTGTCGGGGGACAGGTGGGAGATACGCAGTATTTT

d_call: -
cdr3_length: 12
j_call: TRBJ1-4
v_call: TRBV19
clone_size: many
cdr3_aa: CASSMEMGKLFF
cdr3_nt: TGTGCCAGTAGTATGGAGATGGGCAAACTGTTTTTT

d_call: -
cdr3_length: 17
j_call: TRBJ1-3
v_call: TRBV7-9
clone_size: many
cdr3_aa: CASSLRLGGLSGNTIYF
cdr3_nt: TGTGCCAGCAGCTTAAGGCTCGGGGGACTCTCTGGAAACACCATATATTTT

d_call: -
cdr3_length: 15
j_call: TRBJ1-5
v_call: TRBV6-1
clone_size: many
cdr3_aa: CASSKTEISNQPQHF
cdr3_nt: TGTGCCAGCAGCAAGACAGAAATTAGCAATCAGCCCCAGCATTTT

d_call: -
cdr3_length: 19
j_call: TRBJ1-1
v_call: TRBV13
clone_size: many
cdr3_aa: CASSLGSWGGANMNTEAFF
cdr3_nt: TGTGCCAGCAGCTTAGGCTCGTGGGGGGGCGCTAACATGAACACTGAAGCTTTCTTT

d_call: -
cdr3_length: 15
j_call: TRBJ2-1
v_call: TRBV2
clone_size: once
cdr3_aa: CASREGHRPNNEQFF
cdr3_nt: TGTGCCAGCAGGGAAGGACACCGGCCGAACAATGAGCAGTTCTTC

d_call: -
cdr3_length: 11
j_call: TRBJ2-7
v_call: TRBV6-5
clone_size: many
cdr3_aa: CASSSDYWRYF
cdr3_nt: TGTGCCAGCAGCTCGGACTACTGGAGGTACTTC

d_call: -
cdr3_length: 15
j_call: TRBJ2-3
v_call: TRBV7-8
clone_size: once
cdr3_aa: CASSRGSGSTDTQYF
cdr3_nt: TGTGCCAGCAGCCGCGGGTCGGGAAGCACAGATACGCAGTATTTT

d_call: -
cdr3_length: 16
j_call: TRBJ2-1
v_call: TRBV7-9
clone_size: few
cdr3_aa: CASSLGVGMGPNEQFF
cdr3_nt: TGTGCCAGCAGCTTAGGTGTGGGGATGGGGCCCAATGAGCAGTTCTTC

d_call: -
cdr3_length: 14
j_call: TRBJ1-5
v_call: TRBV20-1
clone_size: many
cdr3_aa: CSARRPGLDQPQHF
cdr3_nt: TGCAGTGCTAGACGACCGGGTCTGGATCAGCCCCAGCATTTT

d_call: TRBD1
cdr3_length: 13
j_call: TRBJ1-5
v_call: TRBV29-1
clone_size: -
cdr3_aa: CSVLAGGDQPQHF
cdr3_nt: TGCAGCGTCCTGGCAGGGGGGGATCAGCCCCAGCATTTT

d_call: TRBD1
cdr3_length: 14
j_call: TRBJ2-7
v_call: TRBV6-1
clone_size: many
cdr3_aa: CASTVRGLGYEQYF
cdr3_nt: TGTGCCAGCACGGTCAGGGGGCTTGGGTACGAGCAGTACTTC